This entry describes one T cell receptor (beta chain). What it binds is not known. Assay used: immunoSEQ multiplex PCR; TCRdb lists only in-frame clones, some missing. The table shows over 150,000 clones, with about nine tenths occurring only once. This sample is drawn from a study of T cell responses to AZD1222 COVID-19 vaccine. Points from the study as a whole: Nearly half of unique spike-specific TCRs reportedly avoided B.1.351 and B.1.1.7 mutated regions. Researchers report vaccine-associated CD4 TCRs spanning spike, with dominance at 160-218 and 743-854. It was only a handful of AZD1222 recipients who were seropositive at baseline.

The CDR3 extends over 13 amino acids. The germline V and J ends were trimmed by 0 bases and 6 bases, with 8 bases remaining between them. The chain combines TRBV12-3 or TRBV12-4 with TRBJ1-1; D is unresolved. The sequencing used peripheral blood, collected on day 0 of AZD1222 vaccination. The clonotype originates from an adult in good health. The CDR3, as DNA: TGTGCCAGCAGTTTAGCCTTGGCGGCTGAAGCTTTCTTT. Protein sequence: CASSLALAAEAFF.